This TCR beta chain was obtained from a study of cytomegalovirus exposure and HLA in healthy donors (dated by TCRdb to about 2017). For the wider study: A later analysis indicated that the 100 to 150 validation repertoires were generated on the platform also employed for the approximately 700 repertoires of the first cohort. The study combined high-throughput TCR immunosequencing, statistical association of individual TCRs with disease status, and machine learning to predict cytomegalovirus infection status. The aim of the study was to test whether cataloging public T cell receptors could identify signatures of past pathogen exposure. A separate validation cohort of some 130 different subjects was used in addition to the approximately 640-subject first cohort. Results the study describes overall, beyond this receptor: A few of the identified cytomegalovirus-associated TCR beta chains were confirmed in vitro to be specific for cytomegalovirus antigens. Cytomegalovirus status was reported to be diagnosed by the classifier with high specificity and sensitivity in both the original and validation cohorts. A later analysis lacked HLA typing for the validation cohort, so it scored co-occurrence in that cohort across all 120 or so repertoires. Of the cluster scores, roughly 95% were above 0 in a later analysis, which found that TCRs clustered in the first cohort also tended to co-occur in the approximately 120 validation repertoires. The study listed approximately 150 TCR beta chains as associated with cytomegalovirus. The authors suggested that the approach could potentially be extended to other disease states and immunological phenotypes. Most TCR sequences were observed very rarely across donors, whereas some public TCRs were present in many individuals.

Library preparation employed the immunoSEQ multiplex PCR assay. Regarding the original processing steps: To diagnose cytomegalovirus status from the catalog of TCR beta chain sequences, a statistical classification framework was built. Not all clones reach the TCRdb copy of this immuneACCESS table, which keeps in-frame sequences only. Checked studies attribute under half of the gap to unresolved V genes and leave the rest unexplained. From that table come the V and J calls and clone size; the DNA was used to work out D and trimming. This sample lists 200,000 to 250,000 clones; 90% to 95% were detected once. About 0.95% of the sample goes to the ten largest clones. On this clone: Its recognized antigen is unknown. Base quality data are lacking; no much larger clone is found one base away.

In the germline V gene, CDR1 corresponds to SGDLS and CDR2 to YYNGEE. V lost 6 bases and J lost 3 bases; the stretch between them is 14 bases long. The CDR3 goes from the cysteine to the phenylalanine over 14 residues. Of the read, only the CDR3 DNA is kept; its 42 bases are in frame from base 1. The donors belonged to the validation cohort of 120 subjects, which was separate from the approximately 700-subject first cohort. The chain is assembled from TRBV9 and TRBJ2-3, with an unclear D gene assignment. Material for sequencing was PBMCs. This TCR was recovered from a young woman in good health and CMV-seronegative. CDR3 loop: CASTALGLTDTQYF. Here is the DNA: TGTGCCAGCACCGCTCTAGGATTGACAGATACGCAGTATTTT. The entire variable domain, with the stretches around the CDR3 drawn from the reference TRBV9 and TRBJ2-3 proteins, is DSGVTQTPKHLITATGQRVTLRCSPRSGDLSVYWYQQSLDQGLQFLIQYYNGEERAKGNILERFSAQQFPDLHSELNLSSLELGDSALYFCASTALGLTDTQYFGPGTRLTVL.